These T cell receptor beta chains were read from a single sample in a study of beta chain features in type 1 diabetes. Generated by immunoSEQ multiplex PCR, the TCRdb table keeps only in-frame clones and is missing some. The profile covers over 700,000 clones, with about a sixth appearing a single time and 0.023% taken by the ten largest. Material for sequencing was naive CD4+ T cells from blood. The receptor source for this set is a woman in her late teens or twenties in good health. CDR3s include the opening cysteine and the closing phenylalanine or tryptophan. D genes are given only for firm matches. Clone size is stated in some rows and not others, as once, few, many or a class when expanded.

len	d_gene	j_gene	abundance	v_gene	CDR3nt	CDR3aa
15	.	TRBJ1-1	.	TRBV5-6	TGTGCCAGCAGCTTGGGGGGCCAGGGGAACACTGAAGCTTTCTTT	CASSLGGQGNTEAFF
15	TRBD2	TRBJ2-7	.	TRBV7-8	TGTGCCAGCAGCTTTCGGACTAGCGGAGATTACGAGCAGTACTTC	CASSFRTSGDYEQYF
16	.	TRBJ2-1	.	TRBV4-3	TGCGCCAGCAGCCAAGATCTCAGCGACTGGTACAATGAGCAGTTCTTC	CASSQDLSDWYNEQFF
12	.	TRBJ2-7	.	TRBV5-6	TGTGCCAGCAGCTCCCGCGGGTACGAGCAGTACTTC	CASSSRGYEQYF
12	.	TRBJ1-5	few	TRBV28	TGTGCCAGCAGTCCCCCGGGACAGCCCCAGCATTTT	CASSPPGQPQHF
15	.	TRBJ2-3	.	TRBV7-2	TGTGCCAGCAGGGAGAGACAGATTCGCACAGATACGCAGTATTTT	CASRERQIRTDTQYF
12	TRBD1	TRBJ2-7	.	TRBV29-1	TGCAGCGTTGGGGACAGGGGCTACGAGCAGTACTTC	CSVGDRGYEQYF
15	.	TRBJ1-2	.	TRBV7-2	TGTGCCAGCAGCTTAGCTCAGGGACTAAACTATGGCTACACCTTC	CASSLAQGLNYGYTF
12	.	TRBJ1-2	few	TRBV29-1	TGCAGCGTTGTTCGGGAGGACTATGGCTACACCTTC	CSVVREDYGYTF
12	.	TRBJ2-7	.	TRBV29-1	TGCAGCGCCGCGGGGTCCGGCGACGAGCAGTACTTC	CSAAGSGDEQYF
12	.	TRBJ2-2	few	TRBV6-5	TGTGCCAGCAGTTACGGAGTCGGGGAGCTGTTTTTT	CASSYGVGELFF
14	TRBD2	TRBJ2-1	.	TRBV5-1	TGCGCCAGCAGTTTTGGGACTAGCGGCAATGAGCAGTTCTTC	CASSFGTSGNEQFF
14	TRBD1	TRBJ1-1	.	TRBV6-1	TGTGCCAGCAGTGCGGGGACAGTGAACACTGAAGCTTTCTTT	CASSAGTVNTEAFF
11	.	TRBJ1-2	few	TRBV20-1	TGCAGTGCTAGAGATTGGTATGGCTACACCTTC	CSARDWYGYTF
15	TRBD2	TRBJ2-3	few	TRBV11-2	TGTGCCAGCAGCGCACGCGGACTAGGAACGGATACGCAGTATTTT	CASSARGLGTDTQYF
16	TRBD2	TRBJ2-1	.	TRBV5-1	TGCGCCAGCAGCTTGGCCCTAGCGGGAGGATTCGATGAGCAGTTCTTC	CASSLALAGGFDEQFF
15	TRBD2	TRBJ2-1	.	TRBV7-8	TGTGCCAGCAGGTTCGCGGCTTGGGGCGGGAGTGGGCAGTTCTTC	CASRFAAWGGSGQFF
17	TRBD2	TRBJ2-7	.	TRBV19	TGTGCCAGTAGTATAGGTGTTACTAGCGGGAGGATGTACGAGCAGTACTTC	CASSIGVTSGRMYEQYF
15	TRBD1	TRBJ1-1	.	TRBV4-3	TGCGCCAGCAGCTTGGGACAGGGTATCAACACTGAAGCTTTCTTT	CASSLGQGINTEAFF
15	TRBD1	TRBJ1-2	few	TRBV11-2	TGTGCCAGCAGCTCGATGGACAGGGGTGTCTATGGCTACACCTTC	CASSSMDRGVYGYTF
16	.	TRBJ1-2	.	TRBV4-2	TGTGCCAGCAGCCTCACGTCCGGGCCGGGGGGCTATGGCTACACCTTC	CASSLTSGPGGYGYTF
17	TRBD1	TRBJ1-5	.	TRBV28	TGTGCCAGCAGTTTTGTCGTGTCTTCCAGGGGGTTTCAGCCCCAGCATTTT	CASSFVVSSRGFQPQHF
15	.	TRBJ1-2	.	TRBV6-6	TGTGCCAGCAGTTACTCGGCAGCGGGATACTATGGCTACACCTTC	CASSYSAAGYYGYTF
14	.	TRBJ2-7	.	TRBV14	TGTGCCAGCAGCCTGGGGCAGGCTAGGAACGAGCAGTACTTC	CASSLGQARNEQYF
15	TRBD1	TRBJ1-4	.	TRBV28	TGTGCCAGCAGTCAAGACAGGGCCGGGGGTGAAAAACTGTTTTTT	CASSQDRAGGEKLFF
14	TRBD1	TRBJ1-1	.	TRBV19	TGTGCCAGTAGTAATGGCAGGGGGTACACTGAAGCTTTCTTT	CASSNGRGYTEAFF
13	.	TRBJ2-6	many	TRBV11-2	TGTGCCAGCAGAGAGGCTGGGGCCAACGTCCTGACTTTC	CASREAGANVLTF
14	.	TRBJ2-5	.	TRBV5-5	TGTGCCAGCAGCTTATCTGGACTCCAAGAGACCCAGTACTTC	CASSLSGLQETQYF
13	TRBD2	TRBJ2-3	few	TRBV6-5	TGTGCCACCCAGACTAGCGGAACAGATACGCAGTATTTT	CATQTSGTDTQYF
13	.	TRBJ1-1	.	TRBV6-5	TGTGCCAGCAGTGAGTGGGGCGGCACTGAAGCTTTCTTT	CASSEWGGTEAFF
15	TRBD1	TRBJ1-1	.	TRBV27	TGTGCCAGCAGTCCCGAGGACAGGGGTAGGACTGAAGCTTTCTTT	CASSPEDRGRTEAFF
17	TRBD2	TRBJ2-5	.	TRBV27	TGTGCCAGCAGTTCCTTTCCGGGACTAGCGGGAGCAGAGACCCAGTACTTC	CASSSFPGLAGAETQYF
13	TRBD2	TRBJ2-3	.	TRBV5-6	TGTGCCAGCCGGGAGGGGGGCACAGATACGCAGTATTTT	CASREGGTDTQYF
17	.	TRBJ2-1	.	TRBV5-4	TGTGCCAGCAGCTTGGGGCTTGACAGCAACTATAACAATGAGCAGTTCTTC	CASSLGLDSNYNNEQFF
14	.	TRBJ1-2	few	TRBV6-5	TGTGCCAGCAGTTCTCCGGGACGGAACTATGGCTACACCTTC	CASSSPGRNYGYTF
16	TRBD2	TRBJ2-5	.	TRBV5-1	TGCGCCAGCAGCTTGGGGTCTAGCGGGAGACAAGAGACCCAGTACTTC	CASSLGSSGRQETQYF
15	.	TRBJ1-5	.	TRBV18	TGTGCCAGCTCACCAGGGGAGGGATCACGGCAGCCCCAGCATTTT	CASSPGEGSRQPQHF